These 28 T cell receptor beta chains were all obtained from the same sample, sequenced in a study of blood T cells in healthy people across ages. A J-beta primer mix and a sample-barcoded 5' primer were used in a second PCR of about 7 to 12 cycles. Each CDR3 protein is one row after TCRdb ran MiXCR on the 5' RACE reads. The sample contains roughly 2 million distinct CDR3 sequences, roughly 49% of which appear only once. The material sequenced was blood. The receptors were gathered from a woman aged 40 to 50 in good health.

This clonotype occurred a few times. This chain connects TRBV9 to TRBJ2-3, with D possibly being TRBD2 (7 bases). In germline, CDR1 is SGDLS, CDR2 YYNGEE. There are 18 residues in the CDR3. V was trimmed by 2 bases and J by 1 base, leaving 20 bases between them. The CDR3 DNA follows: TGTGCCAGCAGCGTGGAGGGGGGGAGACCTTCGGGCACAGATACGCAGTATTTT. Amino acid sequence: CASSVEGGRPSGTDTQYF.

The V call is TRBV12-3 or TRBV12-4, the J call TRBJ1-6; D is unclear. The CDR3 loop spans 13 amino acids. The V gene lost 3 bases and the J gene lost 9 bases, with 9 bases spanning the gap. CDR3 sequence (DNA): TGTGCCAGCAGTTTCGAATTCCGTTCACCCCTCCACTTT. As protein: CASSFEFRSPLHF.

The chain couples TRBV5-8 to TRBJ2-7, with 11 positions matching TRBD1. The end of the DNA aligns better with TRBJ2-5, so the J call may be wrong. CDR3 size: 17 residues. Germline assignment: CDR1 SGHTS and CDR2 YDEGEE. The CDR3 spells CASSPRTSGTGGETQYF. CDR3 bases: TGTGCCAGCAGCCCGCGGACATCCGGGACAGGGGGAGAGACCCAGTACTTC.

This rearrangement joins TRBV29-1 to TRBJ2-5; D may match TRBD1 or TRBD2 (6 bases each). TRBJ2-7 matches the DNA end more closely, so the J call is doubtful. Germline loops: CDR1 SQVTM, CDR2 ANQGSEA. There are 12 residues in the CDR3. Written as DNA, the CDR3 is TGCAGCGTTGAGGGGGCTAGCGCCGAGCAGTACTTC. It is translated as CSVEGASAEQYF.

CDR3 sequence (DNA): TGTGCCAGCAGCTTTATGGACGGGGAGCTGTTTTTT. Translated, it gives CASSFMDGELFF. V usage is TRBV11-2 and J usage is TRBJ2-2; D remains unclear. V was trimmed by 3 bases and J by 7 bases, leaving 6 bases between them. The germline V gene has CDR1 SGHAT and CDR2 FQNNGV. The CDR3 is made up of 12 amino acids.

The chain links TRBV5-6 to TRBJ2-7; 8 bases map to TRBD1. V lost 3 bases, J lost 3 bases, and 11 bases stayed unmatched. The CDR3 consists of 16 residues. Germline CDR1 reads SGHDT; CDR2 reads YYEEEE. The CDR3 sequence: CASSSLTGTGLYEQYF. The CDR3 DNA follows: TGTGCCAGCAGCTCGCTCACCGGGACAGGACTCTACGAGCAGTACTTC.

This clonotype was seen a few times. The chain couples TRBV20-1 to TRBJ2-1, with 7 bases fitting TRBD2. The J segment lost 6 bases and the V segment lost 6 bases, leaving 14 bases of the junction unmatched. The CDR3 is 15 amino acids. Germline lookup yields CDR1 DFQATT and CDR2 SNEGSKA (reference sequence). The CDR3 loop reads CSAGGDLVGSNEQFF. The CDR3 bases are TGCAGTGCGGGGGGGGACCTCGTGGGATCCAATGAGCAGTTCTTC.

This clonotype was seen a few times. The CDR3: CASSSYTDSKTQYF. The DNA for the CDR3 is TGTGCCAGCAGCTCTTACACGGACTCGAAGACCCAGTACTTC. This chain links TRBV7-2 with TRBJ2-5; possible D gene TRBD2, 5 bases. In germline, CDR1 is SGHTA, CDR2 FQGNSA. This CDR3 spans 14 amino acids. Trimming shortened V by 4 bases and J by 6 bases, and 15 bases separated the two germline ends.

The DNA for the CDR3 is TGTGCCAGCCGCTCGGGCTATAACTATGGCTACACCTTC. It codes for CASRSGYNYGYTF. The rearrangement links TRBV6-5 to TRBJ1-2; D gene ambiguous. The CDR3 covers 13 residues. Deletions cut 8 bases from V and 1 base from J, with 11 bases between. Looked up from germline, CDR1 is MNHEY and CDR2 is SVGAGI.

This clonotype showed up just a few times. The junction departs from germline at one end; a sequencing error may be responsible. The V gene is TRBV7-2, the J gene TRBJ2-6; 7 nucleotides match TRBD1. Germline V lookup: CDR1 SGHTA, CDR2 FQGNSA. The CDR3 is 17 amino acids. As DNA, the CDR3 is TGTGCCAGCAGCTTGTGGACAGGCCTCTCTAGGGCCAACGTCCTGACTTTC. It specifies CASSLWTGLSRANVLTF.

The chain employs TRBV20-1 and TRBJ1-2; no clear D. Looked up from germline, CDR1 is DFQATT and CDR2 is SNEGSKA (reference sequence). V dropped 5 bases and J dropped 5 bases, with 18 bases sitting between them. This CDR3 spans 14 amino acids. The DNA of the CDR3 is TGCAGTGCTCAACCTCCAGGAACAATTTATGGCTACACCTTC. Translated, it gives CSAQPPGTIYGYTF.

This clonotype has more than one count but fewer than ten. V usage is TRBV20-1 and J usage is TRBJ2-3, with 9 nucleotides matching TRBD2. CDR3 length equals 13 residues. The ends lost 7 bases at V and 6 bases at J; junction bases unmatched: 8. Looked up from germline, CDR1 is DFQATT and CDR2 is SNEGSKA (reference sequence). CDR3 nucleotides: TGCAGTGGGGAGCGGGGGGCGCGGGATACGCAGTATTTT. Translation gives CSGERGARDTQYF.

V and J are TRBV15 and TRBJ2-7; D gene ambiguous. Germline values: CDR1 LNHNV, CDR2 YYDKDF (reference sequence). The CDR3 contains 13 residues. The V gene lost 0 bases and the J gene lost 7 bases, with 10 bases spanning the gap. For the CDR3, the DNA is TGTGCCACCAGCAGAGAGAACTACAATGAGCAGTACTTC. Its protein is CATSRENYNEQYF. The variable domain in full, completed from reference TRBV15 and TRBJ2-7, reads DAMVIQNPRYQVTQFGKPVTLSCSQTLNHNVMYWYQQKSSQAPKLLFHYYDKDFNNEADTPDNFQSRRPNTSFCFLDIRSPGLGDTAMYLCATSRENYNEQYFGPGTRLTVT.

The V and J genes are TRBV7-9 and TRBJ2-5; D ambiguous. V dropped 5 bases and J dropped 0 bases, with 16 bases sitting between them. CDR3 length equals 16 residues. Germline V CDR1 and CDR2: SEHNR, FQNEAQ (reference sequence). The CDR3 coding sequence is TGTGCCAGCAGCCCGCTGGTTCAAGGGCACCAAGAGACCCAGTACTTC. This translates into CASSPLVQGHQETQYF.

DNA of the CDR3: TGTGCCAGCAGTTTGCTAGGACAGCGGGGAGGCACAGATACGCAGTATTTT. Encoded protein: CASSLLGQRGGTDTQYF. This chain connects TRBV28 to TRBJ2-3, with D perhaps matching TRBD2 (7 bases). This CDR3 region has 17 residues. Germline V gene sequence: CDR1 MDHEN, CDR2 SYDVKM. The germline V and J ends were trimmed by 3 bases and 1 base, with 17 bases remaining between them.

The chain joins TRBV29-1 to TRBJ2-3; D not resolved. In germline, CDR1 is SQVTM, CDR2 ANQGSEA. Trimming left V 4 bases short and J 4 bases short, with 12 bases between. The length of the CDR3 is 13 residues. The CDR3 coding sequence is TGCAGCGTTGGTTGGTTAGGTGCAGATACGCAGTATTTT. It yields the protein CSVGWLGADTQYF.

The chain links TRBV6-6 to TRBJ1-4; TRBD1 might be the D (6 bases). Germline V gene sequence: CDR1 MNHNY, CDR2 SVGAGI (reference sequence). CDR3 size: 15 residues. V lost 6 bases and J lost 3, with 14 bases in between. The CDR3 sequence: CASSRGGLANEKLFF. CDR3 DNA sequence: TGTGCCAGCAGCCGGGGGGGGCTGGCTAATGAAAAACTGTTTTTT.

This rearrangement joins TRBV4-3 to TRBJ2-4; 8 bases match TRBD1. The assigned J gene may be wrong: the sequence end matches TRBJ2-7 better. The germline CDR1 and CDR2 sequences are LGHNA and YSLEER. CDR3 length equals 16 residues. This chain's CDR3 is CASSQDITDRAYEQYF. CDR3 coding DNA: TGCGCCAGCAGCCAAGATATAACGGACAGGGCTTACGAGCAGTACTTC.

This chain connects TRBV19 to TRBJ2-4; D is possibly TRBD1 or TRBD2 (5 bases each). V shed 7 bases and J shed 3 bases, with 16 bases lying between them. Germline V gives CDR1 LNHDA, CDR2 SQIVND (reference sequence). The CDR3 extends over 15 amino acids. CDR3 nucleotide sequence: TGTGCCAGTACCGGGACCGCTAGGGACAAAAACATTCAGTACTTC. This translates into CASTGTARDKNIQYF.

This clonotype has more than one count but fewer than ten. This chain joins TRBV29-1 and TRBJ2-7, with TRBD1 as a possible D gene (5 bases). The CDR3 contains 12 residues. Germline V gene lookup returns CDR1 SQVTM and CDR2 ANQGSEA. V lost 5 bases, J lost 2 bases, and 10 bases lay in between. The CDR3 loop reads CSVLAGPYEQYF. In DNA, the CDR3 is TGCAGCGTTTTGGCAGGGCCCTACGAGCAGTACTTC.

This clonotype was seen once. Compared with germline, one end of the junction differs, possibly owing to a read error. CDR3 loop: CVSSRAAGTETQYF. The CDR3 bases are TGTGTCAGCAGTCGTGCAGCTGGGACGGAGACCCAGTACTTC. The J gene is TRBJ2-7, the V gene TRBV7-9; TRBD1 or TRBD2 may be the D gene (5 bases each). The end of the DNA is better explained by TRBJ2-5, so the J call may be wrong. This CDR3 has 14 residues. Germline lookup yields CDR1 SEHNR and CDR2 FQNEAQ (reference sequence).

This clonotype was observed a handful of times. This rearrangement joins TRBV20-1 to TRBJ1-2, with 7 nucleotides matching TRBD1. Per germline, CDR1 DFQATT and CDR2 SNEGSKA (reference sequence). V dropped 6 bases and J dropped 5; count of bases not matched to a gene: 9. This CDR3 comprises 13 residues. The CDR3 DNA reads TGCAGTGCCGGTGACAGGGAAGGGTATGGCTACACCTTC. Its translation is CSAGDREGYGYTF.

This clonotype was seen just once. The rearrangement links TRBV6-6 to TRBJ1-2; D is uncertain. Germline CDR1 reads MNHNY; CDR2 reads SVGAGI (reference sequence). Trimming removed 4 bases from V and 7 bases from J, with 22 bases in between. The CDR3 contains 16 residues. CDR3 loop: CASSSRPGEPLAGYTF. The CDR3, as DNA: TGTGCCAGCAGTTCACGACCGGGTGAACCCCTTGCTGGCTACACCTTC.

The V and J genes are TRBV10-3 and TRBJ2-1, with D hard to call. This CDR3 spans 14 amino acids. Looked up from germline, CDR1 is ENHRY and CDR2 is SYGVKD. The germline V and J ends were trimmed by 4 bases and 8 bases, with 15 bases remaining between them. The CDR3 loop is CAISAPWLAYEQFF. The CDR3 nucleotides read TGTGCCATCAGTGCCCCTTGGTTAGCCTATGAGCAGTTCTTC.

The chain joins TRBV21-1 to TRBJ2-5. TRBV21-1 is a pseudogene. This CDR3 comprises 10 residues. CDR3 DNA sequence: TGTGCCAGCAGGTCTGGGACCCAGTACTTC. Translated, it gives CASRSGTQYF.

The chain employs TRBV20-1 and TRBJ2-7; TRBD2 aligns across 8 bases. The germline V gene has CDR1 DFQATT and CDR2 SNEGSKA (reference sequence). V shed 2 bases, J shed 10 bases, and the junction held 7 bases outside the gene matches. The CDR3 is made up of 12 amino acids. As DNA, the CDR3 is TGCAGTGCTAGACGGCAAGCGGGGGCCCAGTACTTC. Translation: CSARRQAGAQYF.

The gene calls are TRBV6-2 or TRBV6-3 and TRBJ2-5, with a tentative D call TRBD1 (5 bases). The CDR3 covers 17 residues. Trimming removed 0 bases from V and 11 bases from J, with 25 bases in between. From germline, CDR1 is MNHEY and CDR2 SVGEGT. The CDR3 sequence: CASSYSPRTSRVYEQYF. The CDR3 nucleotides are TGTGCCAGCAGTTACTCCCCCAGGACCTCCAGGGTCTATGAGCAGTACTTC.

V is TRBV5-5 and J is TRBJ2-5; no clear D gene. Germline values: CDR1 SGHKS, CDR2 YYEKEE (reference sequence). The V gene lost 7 bases and the J gene lost 5 bases, with 12 bases spanning the gap. The CDR3 totals 12 residues. The CDR3 nucleotides read TGTGCCAGCGGGTTAAAAGGGGAGACCCAGTACTTC. It specifies CASGLKGETQYF.